This passage covers 29 T cell receptor beta chains from one sample sequenced in a study of T cells in localized non-small cell lung cancer. Clones were read by immunoSEQ multiplex PCR, and TCRdb kept only the in-frame ones, dropping some. The data show roughly 38,000 clones, 70% to 90% seen once. The specimen was peripheral blood, collected before any cancer treatment. The receptors were gathered from a woman aged 18-49 years with stage III lung adenocarcinoma.

The count of this clone is one. The rearrangement joins TRBV30 to TRBJ2-2; TRBD2 aligns across 10 bases. The J segment lost 0 bases and the V segment lost 3 bases, leaving 1 base of the junction unmatched. The CDR3 totals 15 residues. Germline V gene data show CDR1 as GTSNPN and CDR2 as SVGIG (reference sequence). As DNA, the CDR3 is TGTGCCTGGAGAAGCGGGGGGGCGAACACCGGGGAGCTGTTTTTT. This translates into CAWRSGGANTGELFF.

J is TRBJ2-3 and V is TRBV7-9; 9 nucleotides align to TRBD2. This CDR3 has 16 residues. J was trimmed by 3 bases and V by 3 bases; bases with no gene match: 7. Germline V gives CDR1 SEHNR, CDR2 FQNEAQ (reference sequence). CDR3 DNA sequence: TGTGCCAGCAGCTTGGGAGCGGGGGGAACTACAGATACGCAGTATTTT. Translation gives CASSLGAGGTTDTQYF.

This sequence joins TRBV4-2 and TRBJ2-2; tentatively, D is TRBD2 (6 bases). The CDR3 covers 18 residues. Per germline, CDR1 LGHNA and CDR2 YNFKEQ. V shed 0 bases and J shed 0 bases, with 14 bases lying between them. The CDR3 nucleotides read TGTGCCAGCAGCCAAGATTCAGCGGGCCCTCCGAACACCGGGGAGCTGTTTTTT. Translating it yields CASSQDSAGPPNTGELFF.

The chain combines TRBV4-1 with TRBJ2-1; TRBD1 matches at 8 bases. V lost 0 bases to trimming and J lost 6 bases; unmatched junction nucleotides: 4. There are 15 residues in the CDR3. CDR1 is MGHRA and CDR2 is YSYEKL in the germline V gene. The CDR3 protein is CASSQEGQGRNEQFF. The CDR3 DNA sequence: TGCGCCAGCAGCCAAGAAGGACAGGGTCGCAATGAGCAGTTCTTC.

This clone qualifies as medium-sized (0.01 to 0.1%). The chain uses TRBV4-2 and TRBJ2-1, with 9 bases that match TRBD2. This CDR3 spans 14 amino acids. Germline CDR1 is LGHNA and CDR2 is YNFKEQ. Trimming took 4 bases from V and 6 from J; bases not matched to a gene: 4. DNA of the CDR3: TGTGCCAGCAGCCCCGGGACTAGCTTCAATGAGCAGTTCTTC. Protein: CASSPGTSFNEQFF.

In DNA, the CDR3 is TGTGCCAGCATCCTTAGGACAGGGAGGGCTGAAGCTTTCTTT. It is translated as CASILRTGRAEAFF. The rearrangement uses TRBV6-1 and TRBJ1-1, with TRBD1 matching over 8 bases. Germline-derived CDR1 and CDR2 are MNHNS and SASEGT. V was pared by 7 bases and J by 6 bases, with 10 bases of the junction left unmatched. The CDR3 spans 14 residues.

The chain is built from TRBV7-8 and TRBJ2-7, with D possibly matching TRBD1 (5 bases). V was cut by 6 bases and J by 2 bases, with 11 bases left in between. CDR1 and CDR2 from the germline V gene are SGHVS and FQNEAQ. The length of the CDR3 is 13 residues. In DNA form, the CDR3 reads TGTGCCAGCAGTCCCGCCAGGGCCTACGAGCAGTACTTC. It specifies CASSPARAYEQYF.

The gene calls are TRBV5-1 and TRBJ1-4; D unclear. CDR3 length: 13 amino acids. The V end lost 4 bases, the J end lost 11 bases, and 15 bases lay between the germline ends. The germline V gene encodes CDR1 SGHRS and CDR2 YFSETQ. Written as DNA, the CDR3 is TGCGCCAGCAGCCCCGGCGACGCGGGCAAACTGTTTTTT. This translates into CASSPGDAGKLFF.

The CDR3 reads CASSGDPTGPYEQYF. The CDR3 DNA sequence: TGTGCCAGCAGTGGGGACCCGACAGGTCCCTACGAGCAGTACTTC. V gene TRBV6-1 combines with J gene TRBJ2-5, with D possibly TRBD1 on 6 matching bases. The DNA end is more similar to TRBJ2-7, so the J call may be wrong. The germline gives CDR1 MNHNS, CDR2 SASEGT. CDR3 length: 15 residues.

CDR3 bases: TGTGCCAGCAGCTTATTAGCGGGGGGGGCCTACAATGAGCAGTTCTTC. Amino acid sequence: CASSLLAGGAYNEQFF. V usage is TRBV7-2 and J usage is TRBJ2-1; 11 bases match TRBD2. Germline V gene lookup returns CDR1 SGHTA and CDR2 FQGNSA. V dropped 2 bases and J dropped 2; count of bases not matched to a gene: 2. CDR3 length: 16 residues. Full variable domain (rest looked up from reference TRBV7-2 and TRBJ2-1): GAGVSQSPSNKVTEKGKDVELRCDPISGHTALYWYRQSLGQGLEFLIYFQGNSAPDKSGLPSDRFSAERTGGSVSTLTIQRTQQEDSAVYLCASSLLAGGAYNEQFFGPGTRLTVL.

This rearrangement joins TRBV7-2 to TRBJ2-5; the D gene could be TRBD1 or TRBD2 (5 bases each). The CDR3 extends over 15 amino acids. The V and J ends lost 5 bases and 3 bases respectively, with 16 bases between them. Germline V lookup: CDR1 SGHTA, CDR2 FQGNSA. DNA for the CDR3: TGTGCCAGCAGCCCCCGGGGCAGCCGGGAAGAGACCCAGTACTTC. This gives the protein CASSPRGSREETQYF.

The V gene is TRBV5-6, the J gene TRBJ2-5; D may be TRBD1 or TRBD2 (5 bases each). CDR3 length equals 14 residues. Germline V gene data show CDR1 as SGHDT and CDR2 as YYEEEE. V shed 4 bases and J shed 5 bases, with 15 bases lying between them. The chain's CDR3 is CASSRWGEGETQYF. The CDR3, as DNA: TGTGCCAGCAGCCGATGGGGCGAGGGGGAGACCCAGTACTTC.

The rearrangement links TRBV2 to TRBJ1-5; D is unclear. The CDR3 consists of 12 residues. Germline V CDR1 and CDR2: SNHLY, FYNNEI. V lost 8 bases, J lost 10 bases, and 15 bases lay in between. This chain's CDR3 is CASEADGRPQHF. CDR3 bases: TGTGCCAGCGAGGCAGACGGTCGTCCCCAGCATTTT.

The chain links TRBV29-1 to TRBJ1-1, with unresolved D. Germline CDR1 reads SQVTM; CDR2 reads ANQGSEA. The germline V and J ends were trimmed by 4 bases and 1 base, with 4 bases remaining between them. This CDR3 region has 11 residues. The chain's CDR3 is CSVVPNTEAFF. CDR3 bases: TGCAGCGTTGTACCGAACACTGAAGCTTTCTTT.

This rearrangement joins TRBV6-1 to TRBJ1-5; D remains ambiguous. V was trimmed by 3 bases and J by 0 bases, leaving 9 bases between them. The CDR3 is made up of 15 amino acids. CDR1 is MNHNS, CDR2 SASEGT, per germline. The CDR3 DNA reads TGTGCCAGCAGTGAGGTCGGGAGTAGCAATCAGCCCCAGCATTTT. This gives the protein CASSEVGSSNQPQHF.

The chain couples TRBV6-6 to TRBJ2-7, with 7 bases aligning to TRBD1. Germline V gives CDR1 MNHNY, CDR2 SVGAGI (reference sequence). The CDR3 is 14 amino acids. Trimming cost V 2 bases and J 2 bases; bases outside gene matches: 3. For the CDR3, the DNA is TGTGCCAGCAGTTACAACGACAGGGCCTACGAGCAGTACTTC. Translated: CASSYNDRAYEQYF.

This clone is a singleton in its sample. The V and J genes are TRBV6-1 and TRBJ1-5, with D tentatively TRBD1 (5 bases). The CDR3 has 14 amino acids. V dropped 6 bases and J dropped 5 bases, with 14 bases sitting between them. Looked up from germline, CDR1 is MNHNS and CDR2 is SASEGT. Here the CDR3 DNA reads TGTGCCAGCAGCCTTCAGGGAGAATATCAGCCCCAGCATTTT. As protein: CASSLQGEYQPQHF.

The chain is built from TRBV14 and TRBJ2-1; 8 bases agree with TRBD2. With V trimmed by 3 bases and J by 3 bases, 4 bases remained unmatched. The CDR3 is 15 amino acids. CDR1 is SGHDN and CDR2 is FVKESK in the germline V gene. The CDR3 DNA is TGTGCCAGCAGCCACCAAACTAGCGGCTACAATGAGCAGTTCTTC. Amino acids: CASSHQTSGYNEQFF.

The rearrangement uses TRBV9 and TRBJ1-3; D gene ambiguous. V dropped 6 bases and J dropped 0 bases, with 10 bases sitting between them. The CDR3 totals 14 residues. Germline-derived CDR1 and CDR2 are SGDLS and YYNGEE. The CDR3 sequence is CASTVGDSGNTIYF. DNA of the CDR3: TGTGCCAGCACCGTGGGAGACTCTGGAAACACCATATATTTT.

The CDR3 spells CAWSVREGLEAFF. Written as DNA, the CDR3 is TGTGCCTGGAGTGTACGGGAGGGTTTGGAAGCTTTCTTT. The chain carries TRBV30 and TRBJ1-1; D not resolved. The ends were cut back, 0 bases at V and 8 bases at J, with 13 bases in the middle. This CDR3 is 13 amino acids long. Germline values: CDR1 GTSNPN, CDR2 SVGIG (reference sequence).

This clone was seen more than once but under ten times. The chain carries TRBV29-1 and TRBJ1-6; 9 positions match TRBD1. Germline trimming cut 6 bases from V and 7 bases from J; bases unmatched to any gene: 4. The length of the CDR3 is 13 residues. Germline loops: CDR1 SQVTM, CDR2 ANQGSEA. The CDR3 loop is CSVGTGRNSPLHF. CDR3 sequence (DNA): TGCAGCGTGGGGACAGGGCGCAATTCACCCCTCCACTTT.

The gene calls are TRBV18 and TRBJ1-5; D is uncertain. V was trimmed by 3 bases and J by 7 bases, leaving 13 bases between them. Germline CDR1 reads KGHSH; CDR2 reads LQKENI. The CDR3 loop spans 14 amino acids. In DNA form, the CDR3 reads TGTGCCAGCTCACCCGGTGACGGAGGGCAGCCCCAGCATTTT. Its protein product is CASSPGDGGQPQHF.

This clone is a singleton in its sample. The CDR3 nucleotides read TGTGCCAGCAAGGTCGGAGCGGGGAGGTCTTACAATGAGCAGTTCTTC. Its protein product is CASKVGAGRSYNEQFF. V usage is TRBV5-4 and J usage is TRBJ2-1; 7 nucleotides align to TRBD2. The junction had 13 bases not matched to a gene; V was cut back by 6 bases and J by 4 bases. Per germline, CDR1 SGHNT and CDR2 YYREEE (reference sequence). This CDR3 spans 16 amino acids.

In DNA, the CDR3 is TGTGCCAGCAGTGAAAAGGGGGACAGGGGTAGGGAGACCCAGTACTTC. Protein: CASSEKGDRGRETQYF. The rearrangement uses TRBV25-1 and TRBJ2-5, with 10 nucleotides matching TRBD1. The CDR3 totals 16 residues. V gave up 2 bases and J gave up 5 bases; unmatched junction bases: 8. Germline CDR1 and CDR2: MGHDK and SYGVNS.

This chain joins TRBV27 and TRBJ1-1; D uncertain. The V gene lost 3 bases and the J gene lost 0 bases, with 11 bases spanning the gap. Germline V CDR1 and CDR2: MNHEY, SMNVEV (reference sequence). There are 15 residues in the CDR3. CDR3 coding DNA: TGTGCCAGCAGTTTGAATCCAGTAATGAACACTGAAGCTTTCTTT. It codes for CASSLNPVMNTEAFF.

About this clone itself: A junction boundary mismatches the germline segment, possibly from a read error. V gene TRBV5-1 combines with J gene TRBJ2-5, with TRBD1 identical over 8 bases. The CDR3 is 14 amino acids. Looked up from germline, CDR1 is SGHRS and CDR2 is YFSETQ. This CDR3 reads CASSLGQGKETRYF. DNA for the CDR3: TGCGCCAGCAGCCTAGGACAGGGAAAAGAGACCCGGTACTTC.

This chain connects TRBV7-9 to TRBJ2-3; 12 positions match TRBD1. The J segment lost 3 bases and the V segment lost 5 bases, leaving 9 bases of the junction unmatched. The CDR3 runs 17 residues. Looked up from germline, CDR1 is SEHNR and CDR2 is FQNEAQ (reference sequence). The chain's CDR3 is CASSPGQGATLTDTQYF. As DNA, the CDR3 is TGTGCCAGCAGCCCGGGACAGGGGGCGACTCTTACAGATACGCAGTATTTT.

This clone was observed once. This chain links TRBV30 with TRBJ1-2; weak D call: TRBD1 (5 bases). The CDR3 extends over 14 amino acids. Germline V gene lookup returns CDR1 GTSNPN and CDR2 SVGIG (reference sequence). Trimming cost V 0 bases and J 3 bases, with 11 bases left between them. CDR3 sequence: CAWSVRGGYYGYTF. DNA of the CDR3: TGTGCCTGGAGTGTACGGGGCGGATACTATGGCTACACCTTC.

V gene TRBV30 combines with J gene TRBJ1-2; D remains ambiguous. Deletions cut 2 bases from V and 7 bases from J, with 8 bases between. This CDR3 contains 11 residues. Germline-derived CDR1 and CDR2 are GTSNPN and SVGIG (reference sequence). This CDR3 reads CAWSPGSGYTF. Written as DNA, the CDR3 is TGTGCCTGGAGTCCAGGTTCTGGCTACACCTTC.